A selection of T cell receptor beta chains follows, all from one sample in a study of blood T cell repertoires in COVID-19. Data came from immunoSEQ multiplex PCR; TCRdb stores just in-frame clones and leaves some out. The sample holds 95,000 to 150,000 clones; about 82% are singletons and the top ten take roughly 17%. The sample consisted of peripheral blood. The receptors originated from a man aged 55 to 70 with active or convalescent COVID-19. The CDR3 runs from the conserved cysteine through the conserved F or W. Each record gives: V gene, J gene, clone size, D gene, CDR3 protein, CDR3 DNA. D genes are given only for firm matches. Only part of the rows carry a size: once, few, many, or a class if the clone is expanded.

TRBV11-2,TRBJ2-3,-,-,CASSLGQGPDTQYF,TGTGCCAGCAGCTTAGGCCAGGGTCCAGATACGCAGTATTTT
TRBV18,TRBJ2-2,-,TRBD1,CASSPGQGYGELFF,TGTGCCAGCTCACCGGGACAGGGATACGGGGAGCTGTTTTTT
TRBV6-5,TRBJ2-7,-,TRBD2,CASSYSTSKDEQYF,TGTGCCAGCAGTTACTCGACTAGCAAGGACGAGCAGTACTTC
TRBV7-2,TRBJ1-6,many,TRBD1,CASSLGQSNSPLHF,TGTGCCAGCAGCCTGGGACAGTCAAATTCACCCCTCCACTTT
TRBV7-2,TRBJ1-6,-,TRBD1,CASRRTGDNSPLHF,TGTGCCAGCAGACGGACAGGGGATAATTCACCCCTCCACTTT
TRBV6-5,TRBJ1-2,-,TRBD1,CASSPTGIFGGYTF,TGTGCCAGCAGTCCGACAGGGATCTTTGGTGGCTACACCTTC
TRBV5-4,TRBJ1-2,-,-,CASSEGGEYTF,TGTGCCAGCAGCGAGGGAGGGGAGTACACCTTC
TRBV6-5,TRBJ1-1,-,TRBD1,CASSRGSGQGARAFF,TGTGCCAGCAGTCGAGGCTCGGGACAGGGGGCGAGAGCTTTCTTT
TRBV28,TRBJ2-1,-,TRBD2,CASTPLREGPRNEQFF,TGTGCCAGCACCCCCCTACGGGAGGGCCCTCGTAATGAGCAGTTCTTC
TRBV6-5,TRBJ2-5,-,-,CASSYSFRAGRETQYF,TGTGCCAGCAGTTACTCCTTCAGGGCAGGAAGGGAGACCCAGTACTTC
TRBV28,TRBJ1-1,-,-,CASSTGYTEAFF,TGTGCCAGCAGTACAGGGTACACTGAAGCTTTCTTT
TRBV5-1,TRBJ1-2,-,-,CASSPTTGNADYTF,TGCGCCAGCAGCCCGACGACGGGAAACGCCGACTACACCTTC
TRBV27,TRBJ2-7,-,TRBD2,CASSLLGEGIYEQYF,TGTGCCAGCAGTTTGTTGGGGGAGGGTATCTACGAGCAGTACTTC
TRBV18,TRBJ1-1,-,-,CASSPRAADTEAFF,TGTGCCAGCTCACCCCGGGCAGCGGACACTGAAGCTTTCTTT
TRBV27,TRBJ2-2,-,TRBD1,CASSRVGTGATGELFF,TGTGCCAGCAGTCGAGTAGGGACAGGGGCTACCGGGGAGCTGTTTTTT
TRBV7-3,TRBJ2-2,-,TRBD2,CASSPKLSRRREGGELFF,TGTGCCAGCAGCCCCAAACTATCTAGAAGGCGGGAGGGCGGGGAGCTGTTTTTT
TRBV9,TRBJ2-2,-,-,CASSVVQGSRAGELFF,TGTGCCAGCAGCGTAGTTCAGGGTTCAAGAGCCGGGGAGCTGTTTTTT
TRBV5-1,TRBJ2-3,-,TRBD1,CASHLGDRGRGSTQYF,TGCGCCAGCCACCTAGGGGACAGGGGGCGCGGTAGTACGCAGTATTTT
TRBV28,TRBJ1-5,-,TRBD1,CASSLATGVQPQHF,TGTGCCAGCAGTCTCGCCACAGGGGTTCAGCCCCAGCATTTT
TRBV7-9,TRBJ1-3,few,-,CASNLSGRENTIYF,TGTGCCAGCAACTTATCTGGCAGGGAAAACACCATATATTTT